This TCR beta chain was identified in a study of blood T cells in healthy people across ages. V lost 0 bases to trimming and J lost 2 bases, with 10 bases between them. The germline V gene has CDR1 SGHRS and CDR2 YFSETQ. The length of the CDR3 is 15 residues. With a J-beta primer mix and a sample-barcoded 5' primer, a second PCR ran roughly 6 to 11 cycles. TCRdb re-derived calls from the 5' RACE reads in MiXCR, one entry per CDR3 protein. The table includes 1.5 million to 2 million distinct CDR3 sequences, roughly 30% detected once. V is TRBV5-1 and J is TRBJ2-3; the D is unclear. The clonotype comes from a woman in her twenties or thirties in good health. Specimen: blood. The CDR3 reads CASSLATLNTDTQYF. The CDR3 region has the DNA TGCGCCAGCAGCTTGGCTACTCTTAACACAGATACGCAGTATTTT.